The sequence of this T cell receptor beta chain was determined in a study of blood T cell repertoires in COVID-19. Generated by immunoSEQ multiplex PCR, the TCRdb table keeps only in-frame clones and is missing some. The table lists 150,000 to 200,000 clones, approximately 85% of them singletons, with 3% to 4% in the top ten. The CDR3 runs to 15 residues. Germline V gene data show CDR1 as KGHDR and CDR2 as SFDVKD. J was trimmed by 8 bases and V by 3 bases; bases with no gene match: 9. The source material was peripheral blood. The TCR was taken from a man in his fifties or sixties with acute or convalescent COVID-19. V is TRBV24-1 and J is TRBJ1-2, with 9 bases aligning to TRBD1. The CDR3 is CATSDPRDRECGYTF. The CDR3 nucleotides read TGTGCCACCAGTGATCCCCGGGACAGGGAGTGCGGCTACACCTTC.